A single sample is the source of the 3 T cell receptor beta chains below, sequenced in a study of shared T cell receptors in the human thymus. Measured with immunoSEQ multiplex PCR; TCRdb has only the in-frame clones, and not every one. The sample consists of hundreds of thousands of clones, roughly 94% of them appearing once. Sequences were obtained from thymocytes. These receptors originate from a human donor.

This clone was found a few times. The rearrangement links TRBV10-1 to TRBJ2-7; D possibly matches TRBD1 or TRBD2 (5 bases each). Germline CDR1 reads WNHNN; CDR2 reads SYGVQD (reference sequence). CDR3 length: 13 residues. V lost 9 bases and J lost 0, with 12 bases in between. The CDR3 sequence is CARGLAGSYEQYF. As DNA, the CDR3 is TGCGCCAGGGGGCTAGCTGGCTCCTACGAGCAGTACTTC.

The sample holds one count of this clone. The chain uses TRBV28 and TRBJ2-7; tentative D call: TRBD2 (5 bases). The germline V gene has CDR1 MDHEN and CDR2 SYDVKM. V was shortened by 1 base and J by 0 bases, with 19 bases between the two germline ends. The CDR3 totals 18 residues. The CDR3 region is CASSLFPVSGCGSYEQYF. In DNA form, the CDR3 reads TGTGCCAGCAGTTTATTTCCGGTGTCGGGGTGTGGCTCCTACGAGCAGTACTTC.

DNA of the CDR3: TGTGCCAGCAGTCGATACAATGAGCAGTTCTTC. As protein: CASSRYNEQFF. The chain carries TRBV27 and TRBJ2-1; no clear D. CDR3 size: 11 residues. CDR1 is MNHEY, CDR2 SMNVEV, per germline (reference sequence). Trimming removed 5 bases at V and 4 bases at J, with 3 bases between.